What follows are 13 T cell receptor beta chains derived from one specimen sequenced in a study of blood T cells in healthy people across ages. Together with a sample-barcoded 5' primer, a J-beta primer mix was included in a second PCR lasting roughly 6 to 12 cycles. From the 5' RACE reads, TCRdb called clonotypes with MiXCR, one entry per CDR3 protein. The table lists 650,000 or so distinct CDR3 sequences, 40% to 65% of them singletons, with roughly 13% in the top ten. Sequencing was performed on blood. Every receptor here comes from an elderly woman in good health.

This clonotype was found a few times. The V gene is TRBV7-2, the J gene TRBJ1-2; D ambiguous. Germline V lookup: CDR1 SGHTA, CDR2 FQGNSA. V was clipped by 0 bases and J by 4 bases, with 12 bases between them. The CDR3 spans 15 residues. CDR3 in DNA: TGTGCCAGCAGCTTAGCTTCGTCCAGTGGCTATGGCTACACCTTC. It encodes CASSLASSSGYGYTF.

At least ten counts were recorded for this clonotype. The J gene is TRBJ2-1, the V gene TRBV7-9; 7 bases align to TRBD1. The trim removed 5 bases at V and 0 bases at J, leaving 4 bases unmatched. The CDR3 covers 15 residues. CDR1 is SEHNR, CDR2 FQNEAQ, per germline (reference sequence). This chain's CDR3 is CASSPRQGSYNEQFF. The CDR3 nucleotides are TGTGCCAGCAGCCCGAGACAGGGCTCCTACAATGAGCAGTTCTTC.

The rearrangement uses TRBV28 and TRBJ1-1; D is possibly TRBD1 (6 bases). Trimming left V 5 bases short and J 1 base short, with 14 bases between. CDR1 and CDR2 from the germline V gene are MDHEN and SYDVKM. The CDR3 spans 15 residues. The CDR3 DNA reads TGTGCCAGCAGTGCCGTGGACAGCAAGAACACTGAAGCTTTCTTT. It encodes CASSAVDSKNTEAFF.

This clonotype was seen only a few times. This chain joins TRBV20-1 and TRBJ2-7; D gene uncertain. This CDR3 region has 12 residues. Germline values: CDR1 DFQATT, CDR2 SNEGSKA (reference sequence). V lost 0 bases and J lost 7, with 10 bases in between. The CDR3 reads CSARDLGREQYF. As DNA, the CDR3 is TGCAGTGCTAGAGATTTGGGCCGGGAGCAGTACTTC.

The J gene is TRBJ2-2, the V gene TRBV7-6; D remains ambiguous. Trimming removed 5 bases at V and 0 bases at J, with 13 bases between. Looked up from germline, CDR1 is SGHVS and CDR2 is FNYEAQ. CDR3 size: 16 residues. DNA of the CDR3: TGTGCCAGCAGCCCATACGACAACTCGAACACCGGGGAGCTGTTTTTT. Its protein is CASSPYDNSNTGELFF.

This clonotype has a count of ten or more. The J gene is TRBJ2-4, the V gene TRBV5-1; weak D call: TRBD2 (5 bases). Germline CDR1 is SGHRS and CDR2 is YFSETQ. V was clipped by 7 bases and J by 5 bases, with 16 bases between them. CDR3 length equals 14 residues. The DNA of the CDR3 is TGCGCCAGCGCACCAGGCGGGCAGGAAAACATTCAGTACTTC. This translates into CASAPGGQENIQYF.

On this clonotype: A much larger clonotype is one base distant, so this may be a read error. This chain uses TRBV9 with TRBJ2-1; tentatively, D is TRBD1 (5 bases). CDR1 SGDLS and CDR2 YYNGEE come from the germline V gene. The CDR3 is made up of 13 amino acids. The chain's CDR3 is CASSVDDSNDQFF. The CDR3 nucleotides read TGTGCCAGCAGCGTAGATGACAGCAATGATCAGTTCTTC.

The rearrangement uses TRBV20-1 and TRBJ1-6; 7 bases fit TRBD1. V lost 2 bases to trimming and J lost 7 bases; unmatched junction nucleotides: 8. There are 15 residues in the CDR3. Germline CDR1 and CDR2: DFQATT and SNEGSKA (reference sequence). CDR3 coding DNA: TGCAGTGCTAGATCGTTGGGACAGAGAAATTCACCCCTCCACTTT. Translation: CSARSLGQRNSPLHF.

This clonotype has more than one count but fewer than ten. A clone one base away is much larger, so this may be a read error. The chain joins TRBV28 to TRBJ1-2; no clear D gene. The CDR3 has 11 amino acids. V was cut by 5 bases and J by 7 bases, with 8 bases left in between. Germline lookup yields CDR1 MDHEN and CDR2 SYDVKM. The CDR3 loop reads CASSTSSGYTF. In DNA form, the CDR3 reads TGTGCCAGCAGTACATCTAGTGGCTACACCTTC.

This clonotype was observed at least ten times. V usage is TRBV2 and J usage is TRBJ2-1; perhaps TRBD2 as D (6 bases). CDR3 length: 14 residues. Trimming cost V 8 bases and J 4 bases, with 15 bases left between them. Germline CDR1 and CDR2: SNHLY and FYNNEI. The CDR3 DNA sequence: TGTGCCAGCGAGGGGACTGGAGGGTACAATGAGCAGTTCTTC. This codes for CASEGTGGYNEQFF.

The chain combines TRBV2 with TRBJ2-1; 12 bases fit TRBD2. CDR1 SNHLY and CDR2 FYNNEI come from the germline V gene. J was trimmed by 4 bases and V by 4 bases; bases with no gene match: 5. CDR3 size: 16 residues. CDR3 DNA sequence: TGTGCCAGCAGTGCGAGGACTAGCGGGGTTTACAATGAGCAGTTCTTC. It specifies CASSARTSGVYNEQFF.

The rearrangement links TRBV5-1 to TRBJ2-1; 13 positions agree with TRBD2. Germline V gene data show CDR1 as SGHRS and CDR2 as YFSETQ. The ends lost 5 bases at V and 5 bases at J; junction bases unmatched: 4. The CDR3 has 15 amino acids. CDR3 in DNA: TGCGCCAGCAGTTGGACTAGCGGGAGAGACAATGAGCAGTTCTTC. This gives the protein CASSWTSGRDNEQFF.

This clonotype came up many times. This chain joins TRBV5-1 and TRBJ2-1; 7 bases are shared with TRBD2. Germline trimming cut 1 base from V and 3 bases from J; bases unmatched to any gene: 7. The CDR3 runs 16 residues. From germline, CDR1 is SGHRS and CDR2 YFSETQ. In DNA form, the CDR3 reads TGCGCCAGCAGCTTGAGCGCTAGCGGACTCTACAATGAGCAGTTCTTC. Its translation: CASSLSASGLYNEQFF.